This TCR beta chain emerged from a study of blood T cell repertoires in COVID-19. Study in general: Samples of COVID-19 (acute and convalescent) were obtained from the United States, Italy and Spain. T cells, B-cell-depleted T cells, or PBMCs provided the cDNA or gDNA that served as material.

The authors' processing: Amplifying reference gene primers gave estimates of nucleated cell counts. Clones were read by immunoSEQ multiplex PCR, and TCRdb kept only the in-frame ones, dropping some. The V and J calls and clone size are taken from that table; D and trimming were inferred from the DNA. The sample lists some 200,000 clones, around 80% occurring once. The germline V gene has CDR1 SGHNT and CDR2 YENEEA. Trimming took 0 bases from V and 5 from J; bases not matched to a gene: 12. The CDR3 contains 18 residues. This chain connects TRBV11-3 to TRBJ2-3, with 9 bases identical to TRBD2. What was sequenced was peripheral blood. This receptor was taken from a woman older than 75 with acute or convalescent COVID-19. CDR3 sequence reads: CASSLDPWRGGQEDTQYF. CDR3 bases: TGTGCCAGCAGCTTAGATCCCTGGCGGGGGGGTCAAGAAGATACGCAGTATTTT. Full variable domain (remainder filled in from reference TRBV11-3 and TRBJ2-3): EAGVVQSPRYKIIEKKQPVAFWCNPISGHNTLYWYLQNLGQGPELLIRYENEEAVDDSQLPKDRFSAERLKGVDSTLKIQPAELGDSAVYLCASSLDPWRGGQEDTQYFGPGTRLTVL.